Below are 7 T cell receptor beta chains sequenced from a single sample in a study of T cells in Graves' hyperthyroidism and ophthalmopathy. RNA transcripts served as the template for amplifying TCR beta CDR3 regions. In the first-round RT-PCR of the TCR CDR3, the HTBI primer set was used. TCRdb ran MiXCR on the multiplex PCR reads and lists one entry per CDR3 protein. The sample shows around 520,000 distinct CDR3 sequences, roughly a quarter of them seen only once. The sample comprised blood. The source of these receptors is a woman in her twenties or thirties with Graves' ophthalmopathy.

Ten or more counts support this clonotype. The chain combines TRBV29-1 with TRBJ1-1, with D unclear. Trimming took 4 bases from V and 3 from J, leaving 12 bases between them. The CDR3 sequence is 13 residues long. CDR1 and CDR2 (germline): SQVTM, ANQGSEA. The CDR3 here is CSVARNLHTEAFF. CDR3 nucleotides: TGCAGCGTTGCCCGGAATCTTCACACTGAAGCTTTCTTT.

There are many counts of this clonotype. V is TRBV5-1 and J is TRBJ2-7; D tentatively reads TRBD1 or TRBD2 (6 bases each). CDR1 SGHRS and CDR2 YFSETQ come from the germline V gene. The CDR3 consists of 15 residues. Trimming pared 2 bases from V and 0 bases from J, leaving 12 bases between. CDR3 bases: TGCGCCAGCAGCTTAAACGGGGGCCCCTCCTACGAGCAGTACTTC. The encoded protein is CASSLNGGPSYEQYF.

This clonotype was observed many times. V and J are TRBV5-1 and TRBJ2-7, with D maybe TRBD2 (6 bases). CDR3 length: 13 residues. Germline V gene sequence: CDR1 SGHRS, CDR2 YFSETQ. The ends were cut back, 4 bases at V and 9 bases at J, with 17 bases in the middle. The DNA of the CDR3 is TGCGCCAGCAGCCCCCGAGGGGAGGAACTGCAGTACTTC. Encoded protein: CASSPRGEELQYF.

The V and J genes are TRBV4-2 and TRBJ2-7, with 12 bases identical to TRBD2. The V gene's germline CDR1 is LGHNA and CDR2 YNFKEQ. The CDR3 is 15 amino acids. J gave up 3 bases and V 3 bases, and 3 bases lay outside the gene matches. CDR3 sequence reads: CASSQGTSGYYEQYF. CDR3 nucleotides: TGTGCCAGCAGCCAGGGGACTAGCGGGTACTACGAGCAGTACTTC.

V gene TRBV12-3 or TRBV12-4 combines with J gene TRBJ2-2; D is possibly TRBD1 (6 bases). V lost 8 bases to trimming and J lost 5 bases, with 15 bases between them. This CDR3 is built from 14 residues. CDR3 region: CASGYRESTGELFF. The CDR3 DNA reads TGTGCCAGCGGGTACAGGGAATCGACCGGGGAGCTGTTTTTT.

The chain has TRBV7-9 and TRBJ1-1, with D perhaps matching TRBD1 (5 bases). CDR1 is SEHNR and CDR2 is FQNEAQ in the germline V gene (reference sequence). The germline V and J ends were trimmed by 5 bases and 4 bases, with 14 bases remaining between them. This CDR3 is 14 amino acids long. Written as DNA, the CDR3 is TGTGCCAGCAGCATACACCAGGGAGTCACTGAAGCTTTCTTT. It specifies CASSIHQGVTEAFF. Supplemented by reference TRBV7-9 and TRBJ1-1, the full variable domain reads DTGVSQNPRHKITKRGQNVTFRCDPISEHNRLYWYRQTLGQGPEFLTYFQNEAQLEKSRLLSDRFSAERPKGSFSTLEIQRTEQGDSAMYLCASSIHQGVTEAFFGQGTRLTVV.

This clonotype was counted between two and nine times. This rearrangement joins TRBV28 to TRBJ1-1; D not certain. The CDR3 consists of 13 residues. Germline CDR1 reads MDHEN; CDR2 reads SYDVKM. Trimming pared 6 bases from V and 1 base from J, leaving 9 bases between. CDR3 DNA: TGTGCCAGCAGGATCGACGGGAACACTGAAGCTTTCTTT. Its translation: CASRIDGNTEAFF. The full variable domain, its missing parts supplied by reference TRBV28 and TRBJ1-1, is DVKVTQSSRYLVKRTGEKVFLECVQDMDHENMFWYRQDPGLGLRLIYFSYDVKMKEKGDIPEGYSVSREKKERFSLILESASTNQTSMYLCASRIDGNTEAFFGQGTRLTVV.